This TCR beta chain derives from a study of technical replicates of blood from several donors. This CDR3 comprises 12 residues. The V gene lost 11 bases and the J gene lost 4 bases, with 14 bases spanning the gap. Germline V gene lookup returns CDR1 SNHLY and CDR2 FYNNEI. The repertoire was sequenced with immunoSEQ multiplex PCR; TCRdb's copy has only in-frame clones and lacks some. The repertoire has around 80,000 clones, roughly 98% of them found once; the top ten carry approximately 0.15%. The rearrangement links TRBV2 to TRBJ1-2, with unresolved D. The sequenced sample was T cells isolated from PBMCs. This TCR came from a human donor in good health. CDR3: CAGIRVTYGYTF. Written as DNA, the CDR3 is TGTGCCGGCATTCGGGTAACCTATGGCTACACCTTC. The full variable domain, rest sourced from reference TRBV2 and TRBJ1-2, is EPEVTQTPSHQVTQMGQEVILRCVPISNHLYFYWYRQILGQKVEFLVSFYNNEISEKSEIFDDQFSVERPDGSNFTLKIRSTKLEDSAMYFCAGIRVTYGYTFGSGTRLTVV.